This T cell receptor beta chain was retrieved from a study of blood T cell repertoires in COVID-19. Study in general: The United States, Italy and Spain provided the acute and convalescent COVID-19 samples. Sample material is recorded as cDNA or gDNA derived from T cells, B-cell-depleted T cells, or PBMCs.

In Seattle, patients joined the study during active infection and were tracked longitudinally. Sequenced by immunoSEQ multiplex PCR; TCRdb stores in-frame clones only, minus some. The table records a few hundred thousand clones, roughly 88% of them present only once. Trimming cost V 6 bases and J 6 bases, with 11 bases left between them. The germline V gene encodes CDR1 LNHDA and CDR2 SQIVND (reference sequence). The CDR3 totals 12 residues. This sequence was found in a woman aged 30 to 39 with COVID-19, enrolled during active disease. This chain joins TRBV19 and TRBJ1-1; D is possibly TRBD1 (6 bases). Sequenced sample: peripheral blood. CDR3 nucleotides: TGTGCCAGTAGCTTACAGGGCTCTGAAGCTTTCTTT. This gives the protein CASSLQGSEAFF.